This T cell receptor (beta chain) comes out of a study of blood T cells in healthy people across ages. As for the study in general: T cells yielded about one barcoded beta molecule per two cells through template switching.

Sample-barcoded 5' priming and a J-beta primer mix drove a second PCR of 7 to 11 cycles. Each cDNA molecule, via a template-switch adaptor with 12 random nucleotides, was tagged. TCRdb analysed the 5' RACE reads with MiXCR anew, one entry per CDR3 protein. The data show hundreds of thousands of distinct CDR3 sequences, about 30% seen once. The V gene lost 6 bases and the J gene lost 6 bases, with 18 bases spanning the gap. The CDR3 sequence is 14 residues long. Germline values: CDR1 MNHEY, CDR2 SMNVEV (reference sequence). General observations from the study: Unknown CMV status may confound age-related changes in expanded clones. The study found more naive CD4+ cells and higher diversity in long-lived than aged donors.

Ten or more counts support this clonotype. Its target is unknown. Sequencing was carried out using blood. This chain connects TRBV27 to TRBJ2-7, with a weak D call TRBD1 (6 bases). This TCR derives from an elderly woman in good health. CDR3 protein: CASSRQGQTSEQYF. The CDR3 nucleotides are TGTGCCAGCAGCCGCCAGGGGCAGACCTCCGAGCAGTACTTC.